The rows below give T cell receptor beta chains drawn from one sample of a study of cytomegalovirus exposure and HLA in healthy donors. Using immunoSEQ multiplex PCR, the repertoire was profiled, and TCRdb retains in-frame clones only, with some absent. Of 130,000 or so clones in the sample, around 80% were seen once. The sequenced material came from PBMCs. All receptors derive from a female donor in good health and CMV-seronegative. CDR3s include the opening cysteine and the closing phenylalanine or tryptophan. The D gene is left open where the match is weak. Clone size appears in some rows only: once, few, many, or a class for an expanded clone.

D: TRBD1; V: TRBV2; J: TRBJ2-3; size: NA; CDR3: CATQGEDTQYF; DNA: TGTGCCACCCAGGGGGAAGATACGCAGTATTTT
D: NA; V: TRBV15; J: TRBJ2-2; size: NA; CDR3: CATRFSRETGWDTGELFF; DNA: TGTGCCACCAGGTTTTCGAGGGAAACAGGGTGGGACACCGGGGAGCTGTTTTTT
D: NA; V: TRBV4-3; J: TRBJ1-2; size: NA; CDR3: CASSLEAIRGRGGYTF; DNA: TGCGCCAGCAGCCTCGAGGCAATCCGGGGAAGAGGGGGCTACACCTTC
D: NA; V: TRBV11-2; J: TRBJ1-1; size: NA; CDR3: CASSALRGRNTEAFF; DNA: TGTGCCAGCAGCGCCCTCAGGGGACGTAACACTGAAGCTTTCTTT
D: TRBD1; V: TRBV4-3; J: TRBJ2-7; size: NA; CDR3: CASSQDLPTWTGTYEQYF; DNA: TGCGCCAGCAGCCAAGATCTTCCTACTTGGACAGGGACCTACGAGCAGTACTTC
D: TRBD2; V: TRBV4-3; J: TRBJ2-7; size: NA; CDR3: CASSQLAGGDYEQYF; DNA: TGCGCCAGCAGCCAACTAGCGGGAGGGGACTACGAGCAGTACTTC
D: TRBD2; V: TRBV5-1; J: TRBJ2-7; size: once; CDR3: CASSLDLAGTEQYF; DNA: TGCGCCAGCAGCTTGGACCTAGCGGGGACCGAGCAGTACTTC
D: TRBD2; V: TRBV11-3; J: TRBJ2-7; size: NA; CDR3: CASSTGRGSHEQYF; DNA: TGTGCCAGCAGCACTGGTCGCGGGAGCCACGAGCAGTACTTC
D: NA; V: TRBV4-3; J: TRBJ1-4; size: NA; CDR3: CASSQKPGALSKLFF; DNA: TGCGCCAGCAGCCAGAAACCGGGAGCTTTGAGTAAGCTGTTTTTT
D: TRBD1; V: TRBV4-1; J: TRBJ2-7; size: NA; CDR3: CASSQPRQGAKEQYF; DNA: TGCGCCAGCAGCCAGCCACGACAGGGGGCCAAAGAGCAGTACTTC
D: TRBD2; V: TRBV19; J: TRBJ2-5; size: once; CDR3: CASSMEAGQETQYF; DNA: TGTGCCAGTAGTATGGAAGCGGGACAAGAGACCCAGTACTTC
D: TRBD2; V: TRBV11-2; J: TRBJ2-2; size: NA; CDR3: CASSSQIAGGIGELFF; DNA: TGTGCCAGCAGCTCCCAGATAGCGGGAGGGATCGGGGAGCTGTTTTTT
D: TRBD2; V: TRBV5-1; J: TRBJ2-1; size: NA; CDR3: CASSLLPGTSSSNEQFF; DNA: TGCGCCAGCAGCTTGTTACCCGGGACTAGTAGTAGCAATGAGCAGTTCTTC
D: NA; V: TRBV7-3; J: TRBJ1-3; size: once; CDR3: CASREGISGNTIYF; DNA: TGTGCCAGCAGAGAGGGCATCTCTGGAAACACCATATATTTT
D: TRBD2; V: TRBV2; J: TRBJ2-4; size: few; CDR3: CASSGLGAGGTKNIQYF; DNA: TGTGCCAGCAGTGGGTTGGGAGCGGGAGGTACCAAAAACATTCAGTACTTC
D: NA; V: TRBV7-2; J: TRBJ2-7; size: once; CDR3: CASSLGVKGLYEQYF; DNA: TGTGCCAGCAGCTTAGGGGTCAAGGGGCTCTACGAGCAGTACTTC
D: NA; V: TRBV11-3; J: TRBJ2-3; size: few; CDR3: CASSLGREDTQYF; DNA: TGTGCCAGCAGCTTAGGCAGGGAAGATACGCAGTATTTT
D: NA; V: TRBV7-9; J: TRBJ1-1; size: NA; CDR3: CASSLVGGMNTEAFF; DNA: TGTGCCAGCAGCTTAGTTGGGGGGATGAACACTGAAGCTTTCTTT
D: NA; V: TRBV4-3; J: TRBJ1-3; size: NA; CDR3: CASSQEDRRRNTIYF; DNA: TGCGCCAGCAGCCAAGAAGACAGGAGGAGGAACACCATATATTTT
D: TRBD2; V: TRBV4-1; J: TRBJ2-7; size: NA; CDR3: CASRKGTSGSYEQYF; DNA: TGCGCCAGCAGAAAAGGGACTAGCGGGTCCTACGAGCAGTACTTC
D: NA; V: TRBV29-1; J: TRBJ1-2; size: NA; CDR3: CSVAGTTYGYTF; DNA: TGCAGCGTCGCGGGCACAACCTATGGCTACACCTTC
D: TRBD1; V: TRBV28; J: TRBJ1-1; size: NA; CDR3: CASSSHRGPREAFF; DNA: TGTGCCAGCAGTTCCCACAGGGGGCCTCGCGAAGCTTTCTTT
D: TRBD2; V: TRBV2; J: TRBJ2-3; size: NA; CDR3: CASSTSGLTDTQYF; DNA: TGTGCCAGCAGCACTAGCGGACTCACAGATACGCAGTATTTT
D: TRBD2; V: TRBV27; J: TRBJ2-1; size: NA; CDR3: CASSLSGPPYNEQFF; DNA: TGTGCCAGCAGCCTTAGCGGGCCCCCCTACAATGAGCAGTTCTTC
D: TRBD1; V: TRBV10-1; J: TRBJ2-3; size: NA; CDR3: CASSQTGLGDTQYF; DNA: TGCGCCAGCAGCCAGACAGGGTTGGGAGATACGCAGTATTTT
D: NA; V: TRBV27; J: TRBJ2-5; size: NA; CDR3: CASSPSRETQYF; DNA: TGTGCCAGCAGTCCCTCCCGGGAGACCCAGTACTTC
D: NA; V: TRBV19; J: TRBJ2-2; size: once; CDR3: CASSTRYNTGELFF; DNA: TGTGCCAGTAGTACGAGGTATAACACCGGGGAGCTGTTTTTT
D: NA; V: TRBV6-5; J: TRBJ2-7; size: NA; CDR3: CATAGTYPYEQYF; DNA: TGTGCCACCGCCGGGACTTACCCCTACGAGCAGTACTTC
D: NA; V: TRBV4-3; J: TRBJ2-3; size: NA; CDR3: CASSQEVVSLGRQYF; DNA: TGCGCCAGCAGCCAAGAGGTAGTAAGTCTGGGGAGGCAGTATTTT
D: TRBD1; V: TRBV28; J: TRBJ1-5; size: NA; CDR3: CASRPLTGSNQPQHF; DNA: TGTGCCAGCAGGCCGTTGACAGGGAGCAATCAGCCCCAGCATTTT
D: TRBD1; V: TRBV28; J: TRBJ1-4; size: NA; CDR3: CASSSTQGDQEKLFF; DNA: TGTGCCAGCAGCTCTACACAGGGGGATCAGGAAAAACTGTTTTTT
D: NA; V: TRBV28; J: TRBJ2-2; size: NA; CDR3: CASSPSRLFTGELFF; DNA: TGTGCCAGCAGTCCTTCCAGGTTATTCACCGGGGAGCTGTTTTTT
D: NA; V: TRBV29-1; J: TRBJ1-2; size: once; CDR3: CSVEIGGSRGYTF; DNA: TGCAGCGTTGAGATTGGGGGCAGCAGAGGCTACACCTTC
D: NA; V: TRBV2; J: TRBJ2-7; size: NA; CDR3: CASSAQLAYEQYF; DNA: TGTGCCAGCAGCGCCCAACTGGCCTACGAGCAGTACTTC
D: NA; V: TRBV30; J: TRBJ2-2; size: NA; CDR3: CAWKPSWWGPTGELFF; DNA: TGTGCCTGGAAACCTAGCTGGTGGGGGCCCACCGGGGAGCTGTTTTTT
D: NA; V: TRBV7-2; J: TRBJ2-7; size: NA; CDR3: CASSTNSGGEQYF; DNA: TGTGCCAGCAGCACGAACTCCGGCGGCGAGCAGTACTTC
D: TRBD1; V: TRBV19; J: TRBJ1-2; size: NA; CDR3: CASTPPRDSFKYGYTF; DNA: TGTGCCAGTACTCCTCCGCGGGACAGCTTCAAGTATGGCTACACCTTC
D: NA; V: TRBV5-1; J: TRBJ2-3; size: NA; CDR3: CASSLGRVDTQYF; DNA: TGCGCCAGCAGCTTGGGCCGGGTGGATACGCAGTATTTT
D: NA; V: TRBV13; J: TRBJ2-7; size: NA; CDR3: CASSLSHDNRAYEQYF; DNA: TGTGCCAGCAGCCTGTCCCATGATAACAGAGCCTACGAGCAGTACTTC
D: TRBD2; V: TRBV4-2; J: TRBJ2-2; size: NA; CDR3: CASSQDGGGTGELFF; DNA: TGTGCCAGCAGCCAAGATGGGGGGGGAACCGGGGAGCTGTTTTTT
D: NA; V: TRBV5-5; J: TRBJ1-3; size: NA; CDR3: CASSLSPSDSIYF; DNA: TGTGCCAGCAGCTTATCGCCATCCGACTCCATATATTTT
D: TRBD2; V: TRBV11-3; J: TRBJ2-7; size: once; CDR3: CASSLVAGGLAEYEQYF; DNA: TGTGCCAGCAGCTTAGTCGCGGGGGGACTAGCGGAATACGAGCAGTACTTC
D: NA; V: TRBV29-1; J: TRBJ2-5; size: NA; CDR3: CSVTEGVETQYF; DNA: TGCAGCGTTACGGAGGGCGTCGAGACCCAGTACTTC
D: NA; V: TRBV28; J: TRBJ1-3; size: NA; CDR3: CATLLQLSGNTIYF; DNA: TGTGCCACCCTCCTACAGCTCTCTGGAAACACCATATATTTT
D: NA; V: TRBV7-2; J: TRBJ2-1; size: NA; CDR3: CASTQGGEQFF; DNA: TGTGCCAGCACCCAAGGGGGTGAGCAGTTCTTC
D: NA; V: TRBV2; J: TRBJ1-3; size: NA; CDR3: CASTSFSGNTIYF; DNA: TGTGCAAGCACTTCCTTCTCTGGAAACACCATATATTTT
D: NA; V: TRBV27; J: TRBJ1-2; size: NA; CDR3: CASSLSIPGGGYTF; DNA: TGTGCCAGCAGTTTATCAATCCCCGGGGGGGGCTACACCTTC
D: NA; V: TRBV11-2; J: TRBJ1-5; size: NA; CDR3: CASSLAGDQPQHF; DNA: TGTGCCAGCAGCTTAGCAGGGGATCAGCCCCAGCATTTT
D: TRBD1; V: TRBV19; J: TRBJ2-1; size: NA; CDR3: CASTETGWNEQFF; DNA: TGTGCCAGTACCGAGACAGGGTGGAATGAGCAGTTCTTC
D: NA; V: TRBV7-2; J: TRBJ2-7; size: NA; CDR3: CASTLLDEQYF; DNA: TGTGCCAGCACCCTTCTCGACGAGCAGTACTTC
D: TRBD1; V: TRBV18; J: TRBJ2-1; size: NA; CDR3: CASSPQQGAGNEQFF; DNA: TGTGCCAGCTCACCACAACAGGGGGCAGGAAATGAGCAGTTCTTC